This T cell receptor beta chain was observed in a study of blood T cells in healthy people across ages. Using a J-beta primer mix together with a sample-barcoded 5' primer, a second PCR was run for roughly 7 to 12 cycles. One entry per CDR3 protein, called by TCRdb with MiXCR from the 5' RACE reads. The sample carries about 380,000 distinct CDR3 sequences, 45% to 65% recorded once. Each sample yielded at least 6 million isolated PBMCs. Points from the study as a whole: Long-lived and aged donors differed, with more naive CD4+ cells and higher diversity in the long-lived.

Details on this clonotype: What it binds is unknown.

The CDR3 consists of 13 residues. V was clipped by 3 bases and J by 0 bases, with 6 bases between them. CDR1 and CDR2 (germline): SEHNR, FQNEAQ (reference sequence). The sample was blood. The rearrangement uses TRBV7-9 and TRBJ2-7, with D uncertain. This sequence was found in a man aged 55 to 70 in good health. CDR3 loop: CASSLKISYEQYF. CDR3 sequence (DNA): TGTGCCAGCAGCTTGAAGATCTCCTACGAGCAGTACTTC.